The 21 T cell receptor beta chains given below trace back to one sample, sequenced in a study of response to subunit inactivated influenza vaccine. TCRdb called the RT-PCR reads again in MiXCR, with one record for every CDR3 protein. The sample has under 200,000 distinct CDR3 sequences; approximately 10% are singletons. The sequencing used non-naive T cells sorted from PBMCs, collected roughly 45 days after vaccination. The origin of the receptors is a man aged 50 to 60 who received an inactivated influenza vaccine.

This sequence joins TRBV19 and TRBJ2-1, with TRBD1 identical over 9 bases. V lost 6 bases, J lost 3 bases, and 6 bases stayed unmatched. The CDR3 totals 15 residues. Germline CDR1 and CDR2: LNHDA and SQIVND (reference sequence). Here the CDR3 reads CASRPRTGVYNEQFF. CDR3 sequence (DNA): TGTGCCAGTAGACCCCGGACAGGGGTCTACAATGAGCAGTTCTTC. The whole variable domain, filled in from reference TRBV19 and TRBJ2-1, reads DGGITQSPKYLFRKEGQNVTLSCEQNLNHDAMYWYRQDPGQGLRLIYYSQIVNDFQKGDIAEGYSVSREKKESFPLTVTSAQKNPTAFYLCASRPRTGVYNEQFFGPGTRLTVL.

CDR3 coding DNA: TGTGCCAGCAGTTTTTATATACAAGAGACCCAGTACTTC. As protein: CASSFYIQETQYF. The rearrangement joins TRBV28 to TRBJ2-5; D gene unclear. The CDR3 totals 13 residues. CDR1 and CDR2 from the germline V gene are MDHEN and SYDVKM. Trimming stripped 3 bases from V and 2 bases from J, with 7 bases between.

This clonotype came up a few times. This chain connects TRBV5-1 to TRBJ1-4; D is perhaps TRBD1 (5 bases). CDR1 is SGHRS and CDR2 is YFSETQ in the germline V gene. The CDR3 is 16 residues long. The V gene lost 0 bases and the J gene lost 5 bases, with 14 bases spanning the gap. The CDR3 DNA reads TGCGCCAGCAGCTTGGCCCCGACGGGACCGAATGAAAAACTGTTTTTT. Its protein is CASSLAPTGPNEKLFF.

The chain carries TRBV21-1 and TRBJ2-1; TRBD1 is the table's D call, not checked against the DNA. TRBV21-1 represents a pseudogene. CDR3 size: 16 residues. As DNA, the CDR3 is TGTGCCAGCAGCTTAGGCGGGACCCCCCCCTACAATGAGCAGTTCTTC. Amino acids: CASSLGGTPPYNEQFF.

The chain is built from TRBV14 and TRBJ2-5, with a possible D match to TRBD2 (6 bases). The ends were cut back, 3 bases at V and 9 bases at J, with 20 bases in the middle. In germline, CDR1 is SGHDN, CDR2 FVKESK. The CDR3 loop spans 15 amino acids. The CDR3 DNA follows: TGTGCCAGCAGCCAGAGCGGACCTACCGGAGGGTCCCAGTACTTC. It translates to CASSQSGPTGGSQYF.

There are a few counts of this clonotype. The chain employs TRBV28 and TRBJ2-7; 12 bases are shared with TRBD1. Looked up from germline, CDR1 is MDHEN and CDR2 is SYDVKM. There are 17 residues in the CDR3. V dropped 5 bases and J dropped 5; count of bases not matched to a gene: 13. The CDR3 DNA follows: TGTGCCAGCAGTCGCTACACAGCCCGGGACAGGGGGCACGAGCAGTACTTC. Amino acid sequence: CASSRYTARDRGHEQYF.

In this sample, this clonotype turned up many times. The gene calls are TRBV5-6 and TRBJ2-1; D is unclear. V was trimmed by 4 bases and J by 8 bases, leaving 19 bases between them. This CDR3 has 15 residues. From germline, CDR1 is SGHDT and CDR2 YYEEEE. CDR3 in amino acids: CASSRRRLIGDEQFF. The CDR3 DNA reads as TGTGCCAGCAGCCGTCGTAGGCTTATTGGCGATGAGCAGTTCTTC.

The chain joins TRBV5-1 to TRBJ1-6, with D hard to call. CDR3 length: 15 amino acids. V lost 2 bases and J lost 6, with 12 bases in between. Germline assignment: CDR1 SGHRS and CDR2 YFSETQ. CDR3 residues: CASSFEERLNSPLHF. CDR3 in DNA: TGCGCCAGCAGCTTCGAAGAAAGACTTAATTCACCCCTCCACTTT.

This clonotype was recorded a few times. The J gene is TRBJ2-2, the V gene TRBV5-6; maybe TRBD1 (5 bases). Trimming cost V 1 base and J 3 bases, with 13 bases left between them. The CDR3 runs 16 residues. CDR1 and CDR2 from the germline V gene are SGHDT and YYEEEE. The CDR3 DNA follows: TGTGCCAGCAGCTTGCGTGTTCGACAGTACACCGGGGAGCTGTTTTTT. It specifies CASSLRVRQYTGELFF.

This rearrangement joins TRBV7-8 to TRBJ2-7, with 8 bases identical to TRBD2. The CDR3 is made up of 13 amino acids. Trimming removed 5 bases from V and 8 bases from J; junction bases left unmatched: 8. Germline V gene sequence: CDR1 SGHVS, CDR2 FQNEAQ. For the CDR3, the DNA is TGTGCCAGCAGCGGCCGGGGGGGCGGGAAGCAGTACTTC. It translates to CASSGRGGGKQYF.

This clonotype was recorded a few times. The chain is built from TRBV12-3 or TRBV12-4 and TRBJ2-2; no reliable D call. This CDR3 has 16 amino acids. Trimming stripped 1 base from V and 6 bases from J, with 15 bases between. CDR3 DNA: TGTGCCAGCAGTTTAGTTAGGACCAAGTTCCCCGGGGAGCTGTTTTTT. Amino acids: CASSLVRTKFPGELFF.

The table lists this clonotype with many counts. CDR3 sequence (DNA): TGTGCCAGCAGCTTAGGGTGGCTAGTTTCGGACACTGAAGCTTTCTTT. This encodes CASSLGWLVSDTEAFF. The chain recombines TRBV11-2 with TRBJ1-1; D unclear. This CDR3 contains 16 residues. Deletions cut 1 base from V and 3 bases from J, with 15 bases between. In germline, CDR1 is SGHAT, CDR2 FQNNGV.

The V and J genes are TRBV15 and TRBJ2-5; D is unclear. The CDR3 runs to 16 residues. CDR1 is LNHNV, CDR2 YYDKDF, per germline (reference sequence). V lost 3 bases, J lost 5 bases, and 19 bases lay in between. The CDR3 is CATSRGAIQPGETQYF. As DNA, the CDR3 is TGTGCCACCAGCAGGGGTGCTATCCAGCCCGGGGAGACCCAGTACTTC.

This sequence joins TRBV20-1 and TRBJ2-1; 10 bases are a match to TRBD2. The CDR3 runs 15 residues. V shed 5 bases, J shed 4 bases, and the junction held 8 bases outside the gene matches. Germline V lookup: CDR1 DFQATT, CDR2 SNEGSKA (reference sequence). In DNA form, the CDR3 reads TGCAGTGCTGGAGGCCTAGCGGGGGCATACAATGAGCAGTTCTTC. Translation: CSAGGLAGAYNEQFF.

This clonotype came up many times. The DNA of the CDR3 is TGTGCCAGCAGCTCCCTCGCTACACAGGGAATAGGCTACACCTTC. Translation: CASSSLATQGIGYTF. The rearrangement joins TRBV12-3 or TRBV12-4 to TRBJ1-2; a weak D match, TRBD1 (6 bases). Between the trimmed V and J ends, which lost 6 bases and 8 bases, there was a span of 22 bases. This CDR3 spans 15 amino acids.

The chain is built from TRBV7-9 and TRBJ1-1, with TRBD1 as a possible D gene (6 bases). Trimming stripped 2 bases from V and 7 bases from J, with 11 bases between. The CDR3 sequence is 13 residues long. In germline, CDR1 is SEHNR, CDR2 FQNEAQ (reference sequence). Here the CDR3 reads CASSLIQGIEAFF. The CDR3 DNA reads TGTGCCAGCAGCTTAATTCAGGGGATTGAAGCTTTCTTT.

The sample holds a few counts of this clonotype. This chain links TRBV15 with TRBJ2-2; D is unclear. Trimming left V 0 bases short and J 5 bases short, with 4 bases between. Germline lookup yields CDR1 LNHNV and CDR2 YYDKDF (reference sequence). The CDR3 covers 13 residues. The CDR3 reads CATSRDQTGELFF. Here the CDR3 DNA reads TGTGCCACCAGCAGAGATCAAACCGGGGAGCTGTTTTTT.

CDR3 sequence (DNA): TGTGCCACCAGCAGAGGCCAGCAAACCCGCTTGGATACGCAGTATTTT. This codes for CATSRGQQTRLDTQYF. J is TRBJ2-3 and V is TRBV15; no clear D gene. The germline V gene has CDR1 LNHNV and CDR2 YYDKDF (reference sequence). The V end was cut by 1 base, the J end by 6 bases, with 17 bases between. The CDR3 has 16 amino acids.

This clonotype has just a few counts. The chain recombines TRBV5-1 with TRBJ2-5; tentatively, D is TRBD1 (6 bases). Per the germline V gene, CDR1 is SGHRS and CDR2 is YFSETQ. The CDR3 is 14 amino acids. The germline V and J ends were trimmed by 1 base and 4 bases, with 11 bases remaining between them. The CDR3 loop reads CASSLTGKGETQYF. The DNA for the CDR3 is TGCGCCAGCAGCTTGACAGGGAAGGGAGAGACCCAGTACTTC.

The chain has TRBV14 and TRBJ2-1; TRBD1 agrees at 8 bases. The CDR3 has 15 amino acids. Germline CDR1 is SGHDN and CDR2 is FVKESK. V lost 4 bases and J lost 3; bases outside the gene matches: 5. In nucleotides, the CDR3 is TGTGCCAGCAGCCCCAGACAGGGGTTCTACAATGAGCAGTTCTTC. Amino acids: CASSPRQGFYNEQFF.

This clonotype was counted at least ten times. This sequence joins TRBV28 and TRBJ2-1; D might be TRBD2 (5 bases). CDR3 length equals 16 residues. The V end lost 6 bases, the J end lost 0 bases, and 15 bases lay between the germline ends. In germline, CDR1 is MDHEN, CDR2 SYDVKM. The chain's CDR3 is CASRALTGSSYNEQFF. For the CDR3, the DNA is TGTGCCAGCAGGGCCCTGACGGGGAGCTCCTACAATGAGCAGTTCTTC. Using reference TRBV28 and TRBJ2-1 for the parts outside the CDR3, the full variable domain is DVKVTQSSRYLVKRTGEKVFLECVQDMDHENMFWYRQDPGLGLRLIYFSYDVKMKEKGDIPEGYSVSREKKERFSLILESASTNQTSMYLCASRALTGSSYNEQFFGPGTRLTVL.